The following is a TCR beta chain sequence with its context. Its antigen is not identified. Germline CDR1 MNHEY, CDR2 SMNVEV (reference sequence). The CDR3 contains 15 residues. These data are taken from a study of T cells expressing NK-cell markers. About the research overall: It was sorted CD3+CD56+NKG2C+, CD3+CD56+NKG2C- and CD3+CD56-NKG2C+ T cells that supplied the TCR beta repertoires. Study-wide results and caveats: Researchers report these clonotypes also headed the CD3+CD56-NKG2C+ fraction in several donors. There remained a lack of clarity about HCMV specificity of expanded NKG2C+ T cell clones.

TCR beta libraries carry UMIs added by 5'RACE template switching. From its re-call of the 5' RACE reads, TCRdb lists each CDR3 protein once, without DNA. The listing contains approximately 460,000 distinct CDR3 sequences. The clonotype comes from a woman between 18 and 69 years old in good health. The chain has TRBV27 and TRBJ2-5. The sample comprised blood T cells: a sorted CD56 or NKG2C T cell subset, CD4+ or CD8+ T cells, or bulk PBMC T cells (not recorded which). This CDR3 reads CASSRSIAGQETQYF.